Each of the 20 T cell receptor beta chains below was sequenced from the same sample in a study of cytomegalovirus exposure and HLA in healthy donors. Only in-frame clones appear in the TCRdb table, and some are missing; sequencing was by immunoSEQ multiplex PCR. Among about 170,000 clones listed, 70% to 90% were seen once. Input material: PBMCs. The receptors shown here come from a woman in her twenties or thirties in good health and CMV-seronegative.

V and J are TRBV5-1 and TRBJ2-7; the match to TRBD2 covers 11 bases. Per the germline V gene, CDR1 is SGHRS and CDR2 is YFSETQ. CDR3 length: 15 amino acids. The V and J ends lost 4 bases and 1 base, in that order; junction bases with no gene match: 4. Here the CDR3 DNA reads TGCGCCAGCAGCGTGACTAGCGGGACATCCTACGAGCAGTACTTC. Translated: CASSVTSGTSYEQYF.

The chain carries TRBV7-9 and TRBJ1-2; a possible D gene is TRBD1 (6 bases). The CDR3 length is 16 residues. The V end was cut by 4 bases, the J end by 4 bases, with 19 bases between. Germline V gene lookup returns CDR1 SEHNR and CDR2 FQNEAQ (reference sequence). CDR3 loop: CASSSPGALPPYGYTF. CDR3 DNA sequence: TGTGCCAGCAGCTCCCCGGGGGCCCTCCCTCCCTATGGCTACACCTTC.

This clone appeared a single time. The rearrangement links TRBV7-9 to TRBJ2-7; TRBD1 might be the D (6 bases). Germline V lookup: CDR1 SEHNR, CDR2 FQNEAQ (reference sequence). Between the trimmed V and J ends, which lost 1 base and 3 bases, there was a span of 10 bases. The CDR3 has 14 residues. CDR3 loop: CASSLDGTFYEQYF. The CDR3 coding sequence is TGTGCCAGCAGCTTAGATGGGACATTCTACGAGCAGTACTTC.

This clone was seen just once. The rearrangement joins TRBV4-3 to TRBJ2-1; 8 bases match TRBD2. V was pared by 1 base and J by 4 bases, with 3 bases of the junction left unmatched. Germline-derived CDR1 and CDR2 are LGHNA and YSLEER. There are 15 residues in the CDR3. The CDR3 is CASSQVRGAYNEQFF. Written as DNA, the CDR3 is TGCGCCAGCAGCCAAGTGCGGGGGGCATACAATGAGCAGTTCTTC.

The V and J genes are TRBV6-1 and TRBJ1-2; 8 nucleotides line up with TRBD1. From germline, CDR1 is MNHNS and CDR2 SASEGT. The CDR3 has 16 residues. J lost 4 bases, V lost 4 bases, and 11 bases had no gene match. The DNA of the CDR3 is TGTGCCAGCAGTGGCGCGCTACAGGGGGTCGGCTATGGCTACACCTTC. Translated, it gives CASSGALQGVGYGYTF.

CDR3 loop: CASSLDFYNEQFF. The CDR3 region has the DNA TGTGCCAGCAGTTTAGATTTCTACAATGAGCAGTTCTTC. The rearrangement uses TRBV27 and TRBJ2-1, with D uncertain. The V gene's germline CDR1 is MNHEY and CDR2 SMNVEV (reference sequence). The CDR3 spans 13 residues. With 2 bases removed from V and 3 bases from J, the gap between germline ends came to 5 bases.

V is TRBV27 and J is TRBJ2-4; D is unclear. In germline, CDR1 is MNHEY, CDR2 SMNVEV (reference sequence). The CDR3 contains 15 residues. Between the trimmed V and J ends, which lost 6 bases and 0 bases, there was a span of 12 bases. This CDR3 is CASSSLGPAKNIQYF. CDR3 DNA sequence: TGTGCCAGCAGCTCCCTAGGCCCAGCCAAAAACATTCAGTACTTC.

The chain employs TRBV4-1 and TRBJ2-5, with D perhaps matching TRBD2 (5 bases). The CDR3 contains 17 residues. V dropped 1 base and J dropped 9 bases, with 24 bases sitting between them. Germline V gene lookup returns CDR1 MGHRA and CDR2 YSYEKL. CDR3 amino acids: CASSQVPDPPGPGAQYF. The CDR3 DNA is TGCGCCAGCAGCCAAGTTCCGGATCCACCAGGTCCCGGGGCCCAGTACTTC.

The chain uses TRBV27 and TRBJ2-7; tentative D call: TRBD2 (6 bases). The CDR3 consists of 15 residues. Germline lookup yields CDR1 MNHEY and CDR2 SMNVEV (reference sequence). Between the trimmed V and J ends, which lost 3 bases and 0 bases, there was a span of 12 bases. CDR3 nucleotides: TGTGCCAGCAGTTTCAGGGATAGCGGCTCCTACGAGCAGTACTTC. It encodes CASSFRDSGSYEQYF.

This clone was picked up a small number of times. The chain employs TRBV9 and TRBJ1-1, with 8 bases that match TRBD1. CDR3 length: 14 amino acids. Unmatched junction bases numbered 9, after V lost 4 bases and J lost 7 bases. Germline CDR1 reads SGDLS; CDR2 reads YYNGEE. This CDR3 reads CASSPRTGRGEAFF. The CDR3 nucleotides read TGTGCCAGCAGCCCCCGGACAGGGCGGGGTGAAGCTTTCTTT.

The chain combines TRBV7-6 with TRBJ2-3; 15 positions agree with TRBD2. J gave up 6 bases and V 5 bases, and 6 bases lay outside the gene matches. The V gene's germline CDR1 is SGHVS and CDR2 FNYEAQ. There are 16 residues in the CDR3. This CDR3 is CASSPRTSGGADTQYF. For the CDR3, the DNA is TGTGCCAGCAGCCCGCGGACTAGCGGGGGGGCGGATACGCAGTATTTT. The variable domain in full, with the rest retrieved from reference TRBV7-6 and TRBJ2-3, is GAGVSQSPRYKVTKRGQDVALRCDPISGHVSLYWYRQALGQGPEFLTYFNYEAQQDKSGLPNDRFSAERPEGSISTLTIQRTEQRDSAMYRCASSPRTSGGADTQYFGPGTRLTVL.

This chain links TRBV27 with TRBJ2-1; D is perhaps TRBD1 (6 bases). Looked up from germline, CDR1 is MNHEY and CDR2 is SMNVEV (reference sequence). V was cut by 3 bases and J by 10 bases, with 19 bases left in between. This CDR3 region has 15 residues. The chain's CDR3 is CASSFATPTRGEQFF. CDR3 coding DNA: TGTGCCAGCAGTTTCGCAACTCCAACTAGGGGGGAGCAGTTCTTC.

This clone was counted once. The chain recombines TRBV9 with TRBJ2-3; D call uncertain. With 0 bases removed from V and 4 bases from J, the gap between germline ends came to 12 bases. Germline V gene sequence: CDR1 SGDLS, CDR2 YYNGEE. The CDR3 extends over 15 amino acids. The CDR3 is CASSVGDLLPDTQYF. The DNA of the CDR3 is TGTGCCAGCAGCGTAGGAGACCTTCTCCCAGATACGCAGTATTTT.

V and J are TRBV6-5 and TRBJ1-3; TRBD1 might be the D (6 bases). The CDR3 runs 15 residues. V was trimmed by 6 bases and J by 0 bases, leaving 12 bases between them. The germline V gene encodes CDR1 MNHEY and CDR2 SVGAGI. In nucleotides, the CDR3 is TGTGCCAGCAGCCAAGACAGGATCTCTGGAAACACCATATATTTT. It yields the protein CASSQDRISGNTIYF.

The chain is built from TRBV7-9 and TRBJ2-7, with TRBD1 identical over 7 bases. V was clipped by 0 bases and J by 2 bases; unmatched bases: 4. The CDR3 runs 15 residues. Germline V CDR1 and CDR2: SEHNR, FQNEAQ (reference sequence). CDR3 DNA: TGTGCCAGCAGCTTAGCTCTGGACAGGACCTACGAGCAGTACTTC. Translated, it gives CASSLALDRTYEQYF.

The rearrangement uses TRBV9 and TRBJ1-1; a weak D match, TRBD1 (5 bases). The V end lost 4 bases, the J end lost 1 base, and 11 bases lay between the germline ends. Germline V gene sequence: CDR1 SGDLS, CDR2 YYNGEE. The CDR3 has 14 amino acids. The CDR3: CASSIWDGNTEAFF. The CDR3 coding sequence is TGTGCCAGCAGCATCTGGGACGGGAACACTGAAGCTTTCTTT. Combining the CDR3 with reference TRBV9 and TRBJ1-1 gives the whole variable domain DSGVTQTPKHLITATGQRVTLRCSPRSGDLSVYWYQQSLDQGLQFLIQYYNGEERAKGNILERFSAQQFPDLHSELNLSSLELGDSALYFCASSIWDGNTEAFFGQGTRLTVV.

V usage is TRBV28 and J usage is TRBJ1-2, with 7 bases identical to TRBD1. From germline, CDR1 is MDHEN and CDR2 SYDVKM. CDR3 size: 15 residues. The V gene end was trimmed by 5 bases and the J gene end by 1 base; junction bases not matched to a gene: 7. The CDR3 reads CASSEGTALNYGYTF. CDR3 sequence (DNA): TGTGCCAGCAGTGAAGGGACAGCCCTTAACTATGGCTACACCTTC.

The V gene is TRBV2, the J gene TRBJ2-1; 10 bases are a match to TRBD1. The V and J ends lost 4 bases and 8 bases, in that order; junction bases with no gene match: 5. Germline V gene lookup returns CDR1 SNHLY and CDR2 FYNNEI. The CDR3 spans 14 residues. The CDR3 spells CASSGGQGFDEQFF. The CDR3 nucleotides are TGTGCCAGCAGTGGGGGACAGGGGTTCGATGAGCAGTTCTTC.

In DNA form, the CDR3 reads TGTGCCAGCAGCTTACAGGCCCGGAGCACAGATACGCAGTATTTT. As protein: CASSLQARSTDTQYF. The J gene is TRBJ2-3, the V gene TRBV7-2; no firm D call. This CDR3 has 15 amino acids. CDR1 and CDR2 from the germline V gene are SGHTA and FQGNSA. V was pared by 2 bases and J by 0 bases, with 9 bases between.

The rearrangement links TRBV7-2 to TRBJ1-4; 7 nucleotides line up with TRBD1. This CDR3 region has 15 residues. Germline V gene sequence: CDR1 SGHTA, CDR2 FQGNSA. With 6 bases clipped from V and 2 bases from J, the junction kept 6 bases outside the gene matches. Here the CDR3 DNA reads TGTGCCAGCAGTCCGGGAGGGGGCACTAATGAAAAACTGTTTTTT. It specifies CASSPGGGTNEKLFF.